One and the same sample provided the 31 T cell receptor beta chains below, sequenced in a study of identical twins. TCRdb re-analysed the 5' RACE reads in MiXCR, keeping a single row per CDR3 protein. This sample has around 570,000 distinct CDR3 sequences; 9% to 10% occur once, and the top ten carry approximately 3.2%. This sample was also put to use in a study of yellow fever vaccine responses in identical twins.

The sample comprised PBMCs. The receptors originated from a woman between 18 and 30 years old in good health.

This clonotype was seen more than once but under ten times. The chain couples TRBV7-9 to TRBJ1-6, with 8 bases identical to TRBD1. The CDR3 spans 17 residues. Germline CDR1 is SEHNR and CDR2 is FQNEAQ (reference sequence). The V and J ends lost 3 bases and 4 bases, in that order; junction bases with no gene match: 8. The CDR3 is CASSLGRDRGYNSPLHF. In DNA, the CDR3 is TGTGCCAGCAGCTTGGGACGCGACAGGGGTTATAATTCACCCCTCCACTTT.

The V call is TRBV7-9, the J call TRBJ2-1; 10 positions match TRBD2. Germline V CDR1 and CDR2: SEHNR, FQNEAQ (reference sequence). V lost 6 bases and J lost 8; bases outside the gene matches: 4. CDR3 length: 13 amino acids. CDR3 coding DNA: TGTGCCAGCAGATCTAGCGGGAGTTATGAGCAGTTCTTC. Its translation is CASRSSGSYEQFF.

This clonotype was counted many times. The chain employs TRBV7-6 and TRBJ2-1; TRBD2 might be the D (6 bases). This CDR3 is 17 amino acids long. CDR1 and CDR2 (germline): SGHVS, FNYEAQ. V shed 4 bases and J shed 0 bases, with 16 bases lying between them. The CDR3 sequence is CASSSSGSGSSYNEQFF. DNA for the CDR3: TGTGCCAGCAGCTCCAGCGGGTCGGGGAGCTCCTACAATGAGCAGTTCTTC.

This clonotype was found a few times. The rearrangement uses TRBV15 and TRBJ1-4; D is unresolved. Trimming removed 6 bases at V and 4 bases at J, with 9 bases between. The CDR3 spans 13 residues. Germline V gene lookup returns CDR1 LNHNV and CDR2 YYDKDF (reference sequence). The CDR3 region is CATSSGFNEKLFF. CDR3 nucleotides: TGTGCCACCAGTTCGGGGTTTAATGAAAAACTGTTTTTT.

This clonotype was counted a few times. V gene TRBV12-3 or TRBV12-4 combines with J gene TRBJ1-5; the D is unclear. There are 13 residues in the CDR3. Trimming removed 5 bases at V and 7 bases at J, with 12 bases between. The CDR3 DNA reads as TGTGCCAGCAGTGACAATGCGGGACAGCCCCAGCATTTT. It yields the protein CASSDNAGQPQHF.

This clonotype was counted many times. The V call is TRBV7-9, the J call TRBJ1-1; TRBD1 is a possible D gene (6 bases). V was shortened by 0 bases and J by 1 base, with 9 bases between the two germline ends. The CDR3 contains 15 residues. Germline CDR1 reads SEHNR; CDR2 reads FQNEAQ (reference sequence). CDR3 residues: CASSLAAGANTEAFF. CDR3 sequence (DNA): TGTGCCAGCAGCTTAGCCGCAGGGGCGAACACTGAAGCTTTCTTT. Full variable domain (remainder filled in from reference TRBV7-9 and TRBJ1-1): DTGVSQNPRHKITKRGQNVTFRCDPISEHNRLYWYRQTLGQGPEFLTYFQNEAQLEKSRLLSDRFSAERPKGSFSTLEIQRTEQGDSAMYLCASSLAAGANTEAFFGQGTRLTVV.

V and J are TRBV4-2 and TRBJ2-3; D is possibly TRBD1 (7 bases). V was trimmed by 1 base and J by 0 bases, leaving 14 bases between them. Germline values: CDR1 LGHNA, CDR2 YNFKEQ. This CDR3 has 17 amino acids. The CDR3 reads CASSQVSQGGSTDTQYF. CDR3 coding DNA: TGTGCCAGCAGCCAAGTTTCCCAGGGGGGTAGCACAGATACGCAGTATTTT.

This clonotype was detected ten times or more. This chain uses TRBV5-6 with TRBJ2-1, with no clear D. The germline V gene encodes CDR1 SGHDT and CDR2 YYEEEE. Trimming took off 5 bases at V and 0 bases at J, with 6 bases between the two ends. This CDR3 spans 13 amino acids. The CDR3 here is CASRRTSYNEQFF. CDR3 in DNA: TGTGCCAGCAGAAGAACCTCCTACAATGAGCAGTTCTTC.

Details on this clonotype: One end of the junction is discordant with germline, which a read error may explain. This chain uses TRBV29-1 with TRBJ2-1; a weak D match, TRBD1 (7 bases). The CDR3 consists of 10 residues. Germline assignment: CDR1 SQVTM and CDR2 ANQGSEA. The CDR3 DNA is TGCAGCGTTGAGGGGGGACAGCATCTCTTC. Protein: CSVEGGQHLF.

This clonotype has a handful of counts. The CDR3 reads CASSWGSVSQDTQYF. CDR3 in DNA: TGTGCCAGCAGTTGGGGATCGGTTTCCCAGGATACGCAGTATTTT. The chain recombines TRBV12-3 or TRBV12-4 with TRBJ2-3; D call uncertain. This CDR3 region has 15 residues. Between the trimmed V and J ends, which lost 4 bases and 6 bases, there was a span of 17 bases.

This clonotype has a single count. V usage is TRBV30 and J usage is TRBJ2-1; 8 bases map to TRBD2. This CDR3 comprises 15 residues. Germline CDR1 reads GTSNPN; CDR2 reads SVGIG (reference sequence). V lost 4 bases to trimming and J lost 2 bases; unmatched junction nucleotides: 7. In DNA form, the CDR3 reads TGTGCCTGGAACCACCGGGGGGGTCCCTACAATGAGCAGTTCTTC. Translating gives CAWNHRGGPYNEQFF.

There are many counts of this clonotype. This rearrangement joins TRBV5-1 to TRBJ2-5, with 9 nucleotides matching TRBD2. This CDR3 is 20 amino acids long. The germline gives CDR1 SGHRS, CDR2 YFSETQ. Trimming took 4 bases from V and 4 from J; bases not matched to a gene: 23. The CDR3 region has the DNA TGCGCCAGCAGCCGTCCGACAGGGAAACCGACTAGCGGTGGGGTAGAGACCCAGTACTTC. Protein product: CASSRPTGKPTSGGVETQYF.

This clonotype was seen at least ten times. The chain recombines TRBV5-1 with TRBJ2-2; D not certain. The length of the CDR3 is 14 residues. Trimming removed 0 bases at V and 4 bases at J, with 7 bases between. Germline CDR1 and CDR2: SGHRS and YFSETQ. The CDR3 loop is CASSLAKTTGELFF. The CDR3 region has the DNA TGCGCCAGCAGCTTGGCCAAGACCACCGGGGAGCTGTTTTTT.

The V call is TRBV4-3, the J call TRBJ2-2; D possibly corresponds to TRBD1 (5 bases). In germline, CDR1 is LGHNA, CDR2 YSLEER. The V end lost 0 bases, the J end lost 8 bases, and 13 bases lay between the germline ends. CDR3 size: 15 residues. This CDR3 is CASSQDGQGSGELFF. CDR3 nucleotide sequence: TGCGCCAGCAGCCAAGATGGTCAGGGTTCGGGGGAGCTGTTTTTT.

At least ten counts were recorded for this clonotype. This sequence joins TRBV18 and TRBJ2-5; tentative D call: TRBD2 (5 bases). V dropped 5 bases and J dropped 2 bases, with 15 bases sitting between them. CDR3 length: 15 amino acids. Germline V gene sequence: CDR1 KGHSH, CDR2 LQKENI. The CDR3: CASSTFSGNQETQYF. The DNA for the CDR3 is TGTGCCAGCTCAACCTTTTCCGGGAATCAAGAGACCCAGTACTTC.

The CDR3 reads CSVGQGGYEQYF. The CDR3 DNA follows: TGCAGCGTGGGACAGGGAGGCTACGAGCAGTACTTC. The gene calls are TRBV29-1 and TRBJ2-7, with 9 bases aligning to TRBD1. Germline V gene lookup returns CDR1 SQVTM and CDR2 ANQGSEA. The CDR3 loop spans 12 amino acids. V lost 6 bases, J lost 3 bases, and 3 bases stayed unmatched.

This clonotype appeared a few times. This chain links TRBV3-1 with TRBJ1-1; D may be TRBD1 (5 bases). Germline CDR1 reads LGHDT; CDR2 reads YNNKEL (reference sequence). V gave up 2 bases and J gave up 4 bases, with 11 bases separating them. The CDR3 extends over 14 amino acids. CDR3 DNA sequence: TGTGCCAGCAGCCAATTCGGGGGAGTCACTGAAGCTTTCTTT. Encoded protein: CASSQFGGVTEAFF.

V gene TRBV12-3 or TRBV12-4 combines with J gene TRBJ2-4; 9 nucleotides line up with TRBD2. V trimming: 5 bases; J trimming: 0 bases; junction bases outside the gene matches: 17. The length of the CDR3 is 20 residues. Written as DNA, the CDR3 is TGTGCCAGCAGTCCCCTCCTAGCGGGGAGCCAGCCCCTAGCCAAAAACATTCAGTACTTC. It yields the protein CASSPLLAGSQPLAKNIQYF.

This clonotype came up a few times. The chain links TRBV30 to TRBJ1-1; the D gene is possibly TRBD1 (6 bases). This CDR3 has 15 amino acids. V lost 0 bases, J lost 1 base, and 12 bases lay in between. CDR1 and CDR2 (germline): GTSNPN, SVGIG (reference sequence). This chain's CDR3 is CAWSVTGTTNTEAFF. In DNA form, the CDR3 reads TGTGCCTGGAGTGTTACCGGGACAACGAACACTGAAGCTTTCTTT.

For the CDR3, the DNA is TGTGCCAGCAGTTCCACAGGGGGCCGGCAGCCCCAGCATTTT. It is translated as CASSSTGGRQPQHF. V and J are TRBV6-2 or TRBV6-3 and TRBJ1-5, with 9 positions matching TRBD1. The J segment lost 7 bases and the V segment lost 4 bases, leaving 5 bases of the junction unmatched. This CDR3 spans 14 amino acids. The V gene's germline CDR1 is MNHEY and CDR2 SVGEGT.

The genes are TRBV20-1 and TRBJ1-1, with D tentatively TRBD1 (5 bases). Germline CDR1 and CDR2: DFQATT and SNEGSKA (reference sequence). The CDR3 is made up of 14 amino acids. Trimming shortened V by 5 bases and J by 0 bases, and 13 bases separated the two germline ends. CDR3 nucleotides: TGCAGTGCTCTCCGGGGCGACATGAACACTGAAGCTTTCTTT. Amino acids: CSALRGDMNTEAFF.

The chain recombines TRBV5-6 with TRBJ1-1, with D uncertain. Germline-derived CDR1 and CDR2 are SGHDT and YYEEEE. The CDR3 length is 15 residues. With 2 bases removed from V and 1 base from J, the gap between germline ends came to 12 bases. The CDR3 here is CASSFRWAGNTEAFF. CDR3 bases: TGTGCCAGCAGCTTTAGGTGGGCGGGGAACACTGAAGCTTTCTTT.

This clonotype was observed many times. CDR3 DNA sequence: TGTGCCAGCAGTTCTGACAGGGGACGAAGCAATCAGCCCCAGCATTTT. Its translation is CASSSDRGRSNQPQHF. The V call is TRBV6-2 or TRBV6-3, the J call TRBJ1-5, with 8 bases fitting TRBD1. V was clipped by 4 bases and J by 1 base; unmatched bases: 6. The CDR3 has 16 residues. From germline, CDR1 is MNHEY and CDR2 SVGEGT.

This clonotype was seen more than once but under ten times. The chain is built from TRBV28 and TRBJ2-7, with D possibly matching TRBD1 (5 bases). This CDR3 has 14 residues. The V end lost 5 bases, the J end lost 0 bases, and 11 bases lay between the germline ends. Germline V CDR1 and CDR2: MDHEN, SYDVKM. The CDR3 loop reads CASSLTRASYEQYF. CDR3 bases: TGTGCCAGCAGTCTGACCAGGGCCTCCTACGAGCAGTACTTC.

This clonotype was seen only a few times. One end of the junction varies from germline; a read error may be responsible. V is TRBV7-7 and J is TRBJ2-7; 7 bases line up with TRBD2. Germline CDR1 SSHAT, CDR2 FNYEAQ (reference sequence). The CDR3 sequence is 14 residues long. CDR3 coding DNA: TGTGCTAGCAGCTTGGTTCTAGCGGATAACGAGCAGTACTTC. As protein: CASSLVLADNEQYF.

This clonotype has a count of ten or more. J is TRBJ2-3 and V is TRBV10-3; a weak D match, TRBD1 (6 bases). The CDR3 extends over 14 amino acids. CDR1 is ENHRY, CDR2 SYGVKD, per germline. V shed 8 bases and J shed 1 base, with 13 bases lying between them. The CDR3 DNA follows: TGTGCCATCCGGTCAGGGGCCGGCACAGATACGCAGTATTTT. It encodes CAIRSGAGTDTQYF.

The table lists this clonotype with a few counts. The chain uses TRBV28 and TRBJ2-7, with D maybe TRBD2 (5 bases). Germline CDR1 is MDHEN and CDR2 is SYDVKM. Trimming cost V 5 bases and J 3 bases, with 17 bases left between them. The CDR3 sequence is 15 residues long. This CDR3 is CASSTTSRGSYEQYF. The CDR3 DNA is TGTGCCAGCAGTACTACCTCGCGTGGGAGCTACGAGCAGTACTTC.

This clonotype came up a few times. The chain links TRBV7-2 to TRBJ2-1; the match to TRBD2 covers 8 bases. The V segment lost 2 bases and the J segment 7 bases; nucleotides outside the gene matches: 7. CDR3 size: 15 residues. CDR1 SGHTA and CDR2 FQGNSA come from the germline V gene. The CDR3 reads CASSLNGRGRNEQFF. As DNA, the CDR3 is TGTGCCAGCAGCTTAAACGGGAGGGGTCGGAATGAGCAGTTCTTC.

This clonotype was seen only a few times. This chain links TRBV4-2 with TRBJ2-7; D remains unclear. The CDR3 length is 14 residues. The germline V gene has CDR1 LGHNA and CDR2 YNFKEQ. V was cut by 3 bases and J by 3 bases, with 12 bases left in between. CDR3 sequence (DNA): TGTGCCAGCAGCCACCCGGAGAGAGACTACGAGCAGTACTTC. Protein sequence: CASSHPERDYEQYF.

V usage is TRBV7-6 and J usage is TRBJ1-2; unclear D gene. V was cut by 1 base and J by 2 bases, with 14 bases left in between. Germline assignment: CDR1 SGHVS and CDR2 FNYEAQ. The CDR3 is 16 residues long. The CDR3 coding sequence is TGTGCCAGCAGCTTAGGGGCCTTGTCGGGGAACTATGGCTACACCTTC. The encoded protein is CASSLGALSGNYGYTF.

The table lists this clonotype with a few counts. This chain uses TRBV2 with TRBJ2-1, with 10 bases fitting TRBD2. Germline V gene sequence: CDR1 SNHLY, CDR2 FYNNEI. With V trimmed by 3 bases and J by 2 bases, 1 base remained unmatched. This CDR3 spans 15 amino acids. The CDR3 sequence is CASSDTSGTYNEQFF. CDR3 coding DNA: TGTGCCAGCAGTGATACTAGCGGGACCTACAATGAGCAGTTCTTC.